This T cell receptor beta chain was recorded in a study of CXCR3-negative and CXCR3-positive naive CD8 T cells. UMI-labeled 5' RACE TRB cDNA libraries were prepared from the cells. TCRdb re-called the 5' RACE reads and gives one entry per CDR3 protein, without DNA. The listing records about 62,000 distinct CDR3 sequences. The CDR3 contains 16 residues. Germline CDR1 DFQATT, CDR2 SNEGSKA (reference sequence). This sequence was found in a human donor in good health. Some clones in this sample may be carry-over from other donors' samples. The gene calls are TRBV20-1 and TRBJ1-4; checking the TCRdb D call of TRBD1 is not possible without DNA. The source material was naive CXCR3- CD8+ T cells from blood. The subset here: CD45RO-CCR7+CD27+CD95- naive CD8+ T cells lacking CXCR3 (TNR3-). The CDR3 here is CSASPTHRVENEKLFF.